This passage covers 8 T cell receptor beta chains from one sample sequenced in a study of blood T cell repertoires in COVID-19. The protocol was immunoSEQ multiplex PCR, while the TCRdb copy is restricted to in-frame clones and leaves out a portion. The data contain about half a million clones, approximately 83% of them seen just once; the ten biggest clones take up more than 3%. Material: peripheral blood. The origin of the receptors is a human donor in a cohort sampled during active COVID-19.

This clone was seen at least ten times. The V call is TRBV5-1, the J call TRBJ1-5; weak D call: TRBD1 (6 bases). Germline CDR1 reads SGHRS; CDR2 reads YFSETQ. The CDR3 length is 14 residues. Deletions cut 7 bases from V and 2 bases from J, with 13 bases between. The CDR3 DNA follows: TGCGCCAGCTCATCGACAGGCGGCAATCAGCCCCAGCATTTT. Amino acid sequence: CASSSTGGNQPQHF.

The chain carries TRBV6-4 and TRBJ1-4, with D unresolved. CDR1 is MRHNA and CDR2 is SNTAGT in the germline V gene. The CDR3 runs to 15 residues. V lost 6 bases, J lost 0 bases, and 11 bases lay in between. CDR3 region: CASRAGLATNEKLFF. DNA for the CDR3: TGTGCCAGCAGGGCAGGCCTTGCAACTAATGAAAAACTGTTTTTT.

The CDR3 DNA is TGTGCCAGCAGTTGGGACAGGGGGCTGACAGATACGCAGTATTTT. The encoded protein is CASSWDRGLTDTQYF. This rearrangement joins TRBV2 to TRBJ2-3, with 12 positions matching TRBD1. This CDR3 has 15 amino acids. Germline V gene data show CDR1 as SNHLY and CDR2 as FYNNEI. V lost 5 bases to trimming and J lost 3 bases; unmatched junction nucleotides: 3. The full variable domain, completed using reference TRBV2 and TRBJ2-3, is EPEVTQTPSHQVTQMGQEVILRCVPISNHLYFYWYRQILGQKVEFLVSFYNNEISEKSEIFDDQFSVERPDGSNFTLKIRSTKLEDSAMYFCASSWDRGLTDTQYFGPGTRLTVL.

This chain uses TRBV18 with TRBJ2-7, with D unclear. The CDR3 length is 14 residues. From germline, CDR1 is KGHSH and CDR2 LQKENI. Trimming pared 0 bases from V and 3 bases from J, leaving 9 bases between. The chain's CDR3 is CASSPPGPGYEQYF. The CDR3 nucleotides read TGTGCCAGCTCACCACCGGGCCCCGGCTACGAGCAGTACTTC.

This chain connects TRBV2 to TRBJ1-5; D not resolved. Germline V CDR1 and CDR2: SNHLY, FYNNEI. The CDR3 totals 13 residues. The ends were cut back, 4 bases at V and 5 bases at J, with 9 bases in the middle. CDR3 sequence (DNA): TGTGCCAGCAGTGTTTTAGACTATCAGCCCCAGCATTTT. Translated: CASSVLDYQPQHF.

The chain uses TRBV11-2 and TRBJ2-7; maybe TRBD2 (5 bases). CDR3 size: 12 residues. Trimming removed 1 base at V and 7 bases at J, with 8 bases between. Germline V gene sequence: CDR1 SGHAT, CDR2 FQNNGV. The CDR3 loop reads CASSLGETEQYF. CDR3 coding DNA: TGTGCCAGCAGCTTAGGGGAGACAGAGCAGTACTTC.

V usage is TRBV4-2 and J usage is TRBJ1-3; 7 bases line up with TRBD1. Per the germline V gene, CDR1 is LGHNA and CDR2 is YNFKEQ. The CDR3 sequence is 16 residues long. After removal of 3 bases from V and 2 bases from J, the junction contained 7 bases not matched to a gene. CDR3 sequence reads: CASSQRQGGAGNTIYF. The CDR3 region has the DNA TGTGCCAGCAGCCAGCGACAGGGAGGAGCTGGAAACACCATATATTTT.

The CDR3 DNA follows: TGTGCCAGCAGCTTCTCAACACAGCCTCATGAGCAGTTCTTC. Its protein is CASSFSTQPHEQFF. V gene TRBV5-4 combines with J gene TRBJ2-1; no firm D call. The ends were cut back, 2 bases at V and 8 bases at J, with 14 bases in the middle. Germline-derived CDR1 and CDR2 are SGHNT and YYREEE (reference sequence). This CDR3 contains 14 residues.